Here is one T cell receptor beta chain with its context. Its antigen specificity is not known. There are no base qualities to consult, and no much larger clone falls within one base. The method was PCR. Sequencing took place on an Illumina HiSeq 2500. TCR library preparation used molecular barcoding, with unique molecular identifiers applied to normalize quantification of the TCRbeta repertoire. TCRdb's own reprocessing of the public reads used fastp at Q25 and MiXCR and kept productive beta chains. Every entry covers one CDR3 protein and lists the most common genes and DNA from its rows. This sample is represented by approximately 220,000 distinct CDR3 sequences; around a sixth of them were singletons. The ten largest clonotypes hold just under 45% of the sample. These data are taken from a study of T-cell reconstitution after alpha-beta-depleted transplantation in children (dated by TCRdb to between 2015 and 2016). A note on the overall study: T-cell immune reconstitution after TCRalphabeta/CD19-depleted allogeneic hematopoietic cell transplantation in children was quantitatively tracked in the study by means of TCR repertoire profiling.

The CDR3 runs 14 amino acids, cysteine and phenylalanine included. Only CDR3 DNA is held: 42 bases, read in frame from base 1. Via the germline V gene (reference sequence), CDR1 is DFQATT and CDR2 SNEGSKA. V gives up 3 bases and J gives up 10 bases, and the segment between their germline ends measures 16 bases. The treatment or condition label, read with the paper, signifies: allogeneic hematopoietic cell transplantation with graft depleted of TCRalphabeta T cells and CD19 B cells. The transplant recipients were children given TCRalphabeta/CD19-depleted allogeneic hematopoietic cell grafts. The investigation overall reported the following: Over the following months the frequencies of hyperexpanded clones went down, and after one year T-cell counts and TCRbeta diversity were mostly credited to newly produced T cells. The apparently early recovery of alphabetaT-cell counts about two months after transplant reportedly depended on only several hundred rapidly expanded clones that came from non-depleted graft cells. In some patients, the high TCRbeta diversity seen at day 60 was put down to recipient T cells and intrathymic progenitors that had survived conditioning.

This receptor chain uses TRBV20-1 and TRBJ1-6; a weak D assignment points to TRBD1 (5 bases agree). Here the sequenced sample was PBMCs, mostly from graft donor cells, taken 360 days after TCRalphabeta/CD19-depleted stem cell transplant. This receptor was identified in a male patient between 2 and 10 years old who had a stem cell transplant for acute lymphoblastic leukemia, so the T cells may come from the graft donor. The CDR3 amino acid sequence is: CSARRDARLSPLHF. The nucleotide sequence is TGCAGTGCTAGGCGGGACGCTCGATTATCACCCCTCCACTTT.